The rows below give T cell receptor beta chains drawn from one sample of a study of cytomegalovirus exposure and HLA in healthy donors. The data were produced by immunoSEQ multiplex PCR, yet TCRdb's version contains in-frame clones alone and is incomplete. The table lists 150,000 to 200,000 clones, more than 85% of them singletons. The sequenced sample was PBMCs. The receptors shown here come from a girl less than two years old in good health and CMV-seronegative. The CDR3 runs from the conserved cysteine through the conserved F or W. The order of the fields is D gene, V gene, clone size, J gene, CDR3 protein, CDR3 DNA. A D gene is named only where the DNA matches it firmly. Rows may omit the clone size; those that give it use once, few, many or a size class.

D: TRBD1; V: TRBV27; size: -; J: TRBJ1-1; CDR3: CASSLLRDRFSTEAFF; DNA: TGTGCCAGCAGTTTACTCCGGGACAGGTTTTCCACTGAAGCTTTCTTT
D: -; V: TRBV9; size: -; J: TRBJ2-2; CDR3: CASSPRGQNTGELFF; DNA: TGTGCCAGCAGCCCCCGGGGACAGAACACCGGGGAGCTGTTTTTT
D: -; V: TRBV11-3; size: -; J: TRBJ2-7; CDR3: CASSRQDSYEQYF; DNA: TGTGCCAGCAGCCGTCAGGATTCCTACGAGCAGTACTTC
D: TRBD1; V: TRBV9; size: -; J: TRBJ1-3; CDR3: CASTDRESGNTIYF; DNA: TGTGCCAGCACCGACAGGGAATCTGGAAACACCATATATTTT
D: TRBD1; V: TRBV5-1; size: -; J: TRBJ1-2; CDR3: CASSLGDRGNGYTF; DNA: TGCGCCAGCAGCTTGGGAGACAGGGGAAATGGCTACACCTTC
D: -; V: TRBV19; size: -; J: TRBJ2-2; CDR3: CASSPSRQAPNTGELFF; DNA: TGTGCCAGTAGTCCGAGTAGACAGGCTCCGAACACCGGGGAGCTGTTTTTT
D: TRBD2; V: TRBV5-1; size: few; J: TRBJ2-3; CDR3: CASSLAAGVGGDTQYF; DNA: TGCGCCAGCAGCTTGGCGGCGGGGGTAGGAGGGGATACGCAGTATTTT
D: -; V: TRBV5-6; size: -; J: TRBJ2-1; CDR3: CASRLDYYNEQFF; DNA: TGTGCCAGCAGATTAGACTACTACAATGAGCAGTTCTTC
D: -; V: TRBV5-4; size: -; J: TRBJ2-7; CDR3: CASSLGLDVEQYF; DNA: TGTGCCAGCAGCTTGGGTCTAGATGTCGAGCAGTACTTC
D: -; V: TRBV7-3; size: once; J: TRBJ2-3; CDR3: CASSLIGGSTDTQYF; DNA: TGTGCCAGCAGCTTAATAGGCGGGAGCACAGATACGCAGTATTTT
D: -; V: TRBV5-5; size: -; J: TRBJ2-3; CDR3: CASSFQLTDTQYF; DNA: TGTGCCAGCAGCTTTCAACTTACAGATACGCAGTATTTT
D: TRBD1; V: TRBV7-9; size: -; J: TRBJ1-3; CDR3: CAFLREDRGGSPGNTIYF; DNA: TGTGCCTTCCTTCGGGAGGACAGGGGGGGGTCGCCTGGAAACACCATATATTTT
D: TRBD2; V: TRBV5-1; size: -; J: TRBJ2-1; CDR3: CASSLAASGSGEQFF; DNA: TGCGCCAGCAGCTTGGCCGCTAGCGGGAGCGGTGAGCAGTTCTTC
D: TRBD1; V: TRBV5-5; size: few; J: TRBJ1-5; CDR3: CASSLGLTGGGNQPQHF; DNA: TGTGCCAGCAGCTTGGGACTAACAGGGGGCGGCAATCAGCCCCAGCATTTT
D: TRBD2; V: TRBV5-1; size: few; J: TRBJ2-7; CDR3: CASRYGLASSYEQYF; DNA: TGCGCCAGCAGATACGGACTAGCGAGCTCCTACGAGCAGTACTTC
D: -; V: TRBV27; size: -; J: TRBJ2-1; CDR3: CASSLSMSFGARSSYNEQFF; DNA: TGTGCCAGCAGTTTATCTATGTCGTTCGGCGCGAGGAGCTCCTACAATGAGCAGTTCTTC
D: -; V: TRBV11-2; size: -; J: TRBJ2-7; CDR3: CASSLGGPYEQYF; DNA: TGTGCCAGCAGCTTAGGGGGGCCCTACGAGCAGTACTTC
D: -; V: TRBV28; size: -; J: TRBJ1-2; CDR3: CASSSARTPNYGYTF; DNA: TGTGCCAGCAGTTCCGCCCGGACTCCCAACTATGGCTACACCTTC
D: TRBD2; V: TRBV5-3; size: -; J: TRBJ2-3; CDR3: CARSLEREDSAFPDTQYF; DNA: TGTGCCAGAAGCTTGGAGCGGGAGGATTCAGCTTTCCCAGATACGCAGTATTTT
D: TRBD2; V: TRBV6-5; size: -; J: TRBJ2-7; CDR3: CASRPAGGYEQYF; DNA: TGTGCCAGCAGGCCAGCGGGAGGCTACGAGCAGTACTTC
D: TRBD2; V: TRBV2; size: -; J: TRBJ2-3; CDR3: CASRKTSGTDTQYF; DNA: TGTGCCAGCAGGAAGACTAGCGGCACAGATACGCAGTATTTT
D: -; V: TRBV11-2; size: -; J: TRBJ2-5; CDR3: CASSLDRGETQYF; DNA: TGTGCCAGCAGCTTAGATCGAGGGGAGACCCAGTACTTC
D: TRBD2; V: TRBV6-5; size: -; J: TRBJ2-1; CDR3: CASSYGGLAAFNEQFF; DNA: TGTGCCAGCAGCTACGGGGGACTAGCGGCATTCAATGAGCAGTTCTTC
D: -; V: TRBV7-9; size: -; J: TRBJ2-5; CDR3: CASSLPGEQYF; DNA: TGTGCCAGCAGCTTGCCCGGAGAGCAGTACTTC
D: TRBD1; V: TRBV4-1; size: -; J: TRBJ2-7; CDR3: CASSQEGQGAYEQYF; DNA: TGCGCCAGCAGCCAAGAAGGGCAGGGGGCGTACGAGCAGTACTTC
D: TRBD2; V: TRBV5-4; size: -; J: TRBJ2-3; CDR3: CASSLAGGRDTQYF; DNA: TGTGCCAGCAGCTTAGCGGGGGGAAGGGATACGCAGTATTTT
D: TRBD1; V: TRBV30; size: -; J: TRBJ2-7; CDR3: CAWSPRDSYEQYF; DNA: TGTGCCTGGAGTCCCCGGGACAGCTACGAGCAGTACTTC
D: -; V: TRBV6-1; size: -; J: TRBJ1-2; CDR3: CASSENEGRHYGYTF; DNA: TGTGCCAGCAGTGAAAACGAGGGGAGGCATTATGGCTACACCTTC
D: TRBD2; V: TRBV6-6; size: -; J: TRBJ2-4; CDR3: CASSRLAGGLYSIQYF; DNA: TGTGCCAGCAGCCGACTAGCGGGGGGGCTATACAGCATTCAGTACTTC
D: -; V: TRBV7-2; size: -; J: TRBJ2-5; CDR3: CASSLRFQYQETQYF; DNA: TGTGCCAGCAGCTTACGTTTCCAGTACCAAGAGACCCAGTACTTC
D: -; V: TRBV7-9; size: -; J: TRBJ1-4; CDR3: CASSLLGQWNEKLFF; DNA: TGTGCCAGCAGCTTACTCGGACAGTGGAATGAAAAACTGTTTTTT
D: -; V: TRBV2; size: -; J: TRBJ1-2; CDR3: CASSRQGSNYGYTF; DNA: TGTGCCAGCAGTCGGCAGGGATCCAACTATGGCTACACCTTC
D: -; V: TRBV14; size: -; J: TRBJ2-3; CDR3: CASSQGAQTDTQYF; DNA: TGTGCCAGCAGCCAGGGGGCGCAGACAGATACGCAGTATTTT
D: -; V: TRBV29-1; size: -; J: TRBJ2-3; CDR3: CSVVRQSLDTQYF; DNA: TGCAGCGTTGTCCGACAGTCTTTAGATACGCAGTATTTT
D: TRBD1; V: TRBV27; size: -; J: TRBJ2-5; CDR3: CASSLTGRETQYF; DNA: TGTGCCAGCAGCCTGACAGGGCGAGAGACCCAGTACTTC
D: TRBD1; V: TRBV27; size: -; J: TRBJ1-1; CDR3: CASSPLQGASAEAFF; DNA: TGTGCCAGCAGTCCACTCCAGGGGGCTTCGGCTGAAGCTTTCTTT
D: TRBD1; V: TRBV30; size: -; J: TRBJ1-1; CDR3: CAWSPGGARTEAFF; DNA: TGTGCCTGGAGTCCAGGGGGCGCGAGAACTGAAGCTTTCTTT
D: -; V: TRBV9; size: -; J: TRBJ2-6; CDR3: CASSAARTGPGANVLTF; DNA: TGTGCCAGCAGCGCCGCACGAACTGGTCCTGGGGCCAACGTCCTGACTTTC
D: -; V: TRBV5-4; size: -; J: TRBJ2-7; CDR3: CASSPKPLAPLGYEQYF; DNA: TGTGCCAGCAGCCCGAAACCACTAGCACCCCTAGGCTACGAGCAGTACTTC
D: TRBD1; V: TRBV19; size: -; J: TRBJ1-5; CDR3: CASSILGDRVQPQHF; DNA: TGTGCCAGTAGTATTCTGGGGGACAGGGTTCAGCCCCAGCATTTT
D: -; V: TRBV30; size: -; J: TRBJ2-3; CDR3: CAGLGPTDTQYF; DNA: TGTGCCGGCCTTGGGCCCACAGATACGCAGTATTTT
D: TRBD1; V: TRBV4-1; size: -; J: TRBJ1-1; CDR3: CASSQTSDRDTEAFF; DNA: TGCGCCAGCAGCCAGACGTCCGACAGGGACACTGAAGCTTTCTTT
D: TRBD2; V: TRBV2; size: few; J: TRBJ2-3; CDR3: CASRQSSGRNSF; DNA: TGTGCCAGCAGGCAATCTAGCGGGAGGAATTCCTTT
D: -; V: TRBV7-9; size: -; J: TRBJ2-1; CDR3: CASSLGQLNEQFF; DNA: TGTGCCAGCAGCTTAGGACAGCTCAATGAGCAGTTCTTC
D: TRBD2; V: TRBV5-4; size: few; J: TRBJ2-5; CDR3: CASRRGLEGETQYF; DNA: TGTGCCAGCAGACGTGGACTAGAGGGGGAGACCCAGTACTTC
D: -; V: TRBV29-1; size: -; J: TRBJ2-7; CDR3: CSVVSLAGYEQYF; DNA: TGCAGCGTTGTAAGCCTAGCAGGCTACGAGCAGTACTTC